The 5 T cell receptor beta chains below all came from one sample that was sequenced in a study of CD8 T cells in ankylosing spondylitis. Study-wide points: Ankylosing spondylitis blood appeared to carry a characteristic TCR beta motif of several highly homologous variants.

TCRdb re-derived calls from the 5' RACE reads in MiXCR, one entry per CDR3 protein. The sample has 800,000 to 900,000 distinct CDR3 sequences; about an eighth are singletons. Their specific antigens are unknown. Sequences were obtained from blood, either unsorted or a sorted T cell fraction (not recorded which). The receptors derive from a male donor with ankylosing spondylitis.

V is TRBV30 and J is TRBJ1-6; 9 bases fit TRBD1. The CDR3 totals 16 residues. V was clipped by 5 bases and J by 7 bases; unmatched bases: 12. Germline CDR1 GTSNPN, CDR2 SVGIG (reference sequence). The DNA for the CDR3 is TGTGCCTGGGGGGACAGGGACCCGTTTGACAATTCACCCCTCCACTTT. Protein: CAWGDRDPFDNSPLHF.

This clonotype was recorded at least ten times. The gene calls are TRBV18 and TRBJ2-5; a possible D gene is TRBD1 (6 bases). The length of the CDR3 is 13 residues. V lost 3 bases to trimming and J lost 3 bases, with 8 bases between them. The germline V gene has CDR1 KGHSH and CDR2 LQKENI. The CDR3 spells CASSPPGEETQYF. The CDR3 DNA reads TGTGCCAGCTCACCCCCAGGGGAAGAGACCCAGTACTTC.

This clonotype was seen only a few times. The CDR3 loop reads CSARKDSNTGELFF. The CDR3 region has the DNA TGCAGTGCTAGGAAGGACTCGAACACCGGGGAGCTGTTTTTT. The V gene is TRBV20-1, the J gene TRBJ2-2; possible D gene TRBD2, 5 bases. V lost 3 bases, J lost 0 bases, and 8 bases lay in between. This CDR3 has 14 amino acids. The V gene's germline CDR1 is DFQATT and CDR2 SNEGSKA (reference sequence).

The chain has TRBV4-2 and TRBJ1-4; 9 bases map to TRBD1. The germline CDR1 and CDR2 sequences are LGHNA and YNFKEQ. The CDR3 loop spans 16 amino acids. With 1 base clipped from V and 7 bases from J, the junction kept 7 bases outside the gene matches. The CDR3 DNA is TGTGCCAGCAGCCAAGGACCGGGACAGGGAGGTGAAAAACTGTTTTTT. It yields the protein CASSQGPGQGGEKLFF.

Many counts were recorded for this clonotype. The CDR3 DNA is TGCGCCAGCAGCTTGGCCGGCAGGAACTACGAGCAGTACTTC. Its translation is CASSLAGRNYEQYF. V and J are TRBV5-1 and TRBJ2-7; D not certain. V dropped 0 bases and J dropped 3 bases, with 10 bases sitting between them. The CDR3 length is 14 residues. CDR1 is SGHRS, CDR2 YFSETQ, per germline.